This T cell receptor (beta chain) was captured by sequencing in a study of relationships among human T cell subsets. Regarding the study as a whole: Clones with over 100 reads held over 55% of CD8+ cytotoxic sequences.

V was clipped by 3 bases and J by 6 bases; unmatched bases: 10. Per the germline V gene, CDR1 is SGHVS and CDR2 is FNYEAQ. The CDR3 is 17 amino acids. CD4+CD25+ regulatory T cells came from anti-CD25 bead selection of positively selected CD4+ cells. Comment on this clonotype: No antigen is known for it.

TCR alpha and beta CDR3s were amplified from mRNA by semiquantitative ARM-PCR. Tagged nested gene-specific primers were used first, then communal superprimers amplified exponentially. Each CDR3 protein gets one entry after TCRdb re-called the multiplex PCR reads with MiXCR. This table has 13,000 to 15,000 distinct CDR3 sequences, 60% appearing once. The rearrangement joins TRBV7-6 to TRBJ2-7; 14 nucleotides align to TRBD2. This clonotype originated in a man aged 35 to 55 in good health. Sequencing was carried out using Tregs sorted from blood. The CDR3 sequence: CASSLGWKGTSGGEQYF. The CDR3 region has the DNA TGTGCCAGCAGCTTGGGTTGGAAAGGGACTAGCGGGGGCGAGCAGTACTTC.